This entry features one TCR beta chain sequence. What it recognizes is unknown. The CDR3 is 16 amino acids. The J segment lost 6 bases and the V segment lost 0 bases, leaving 5 bases of the junction unmatched. The germline gives CDR1 LGHNA, CDR2 YNFKEQ. These data originate in a study of cytomegalovirus exposure and HLA in healthy donors. Use of 60 Vbeta and 13 Jbeta primers characterized the PCR. Repertoires were generated with immunoSEQ multiplex PCR, while TCRdb's copy carries only in-frame clones and drops some. The sample has about 160,000 clones, more than 75% seen once. The study, taken as a whole, reports: An ancestry cluster, one associated with Asian ancestry, reportedly showed fewer N-insertions than the approximately 700-donor mean in a later analysis.

The clonotype was recovered from a male donor in good health and CMV-seronegative. The chain employs TRBV4-2 and TRBJ2-2; the match to TRBD2 covers 9 bases. The specimen was PBMCs. In DNA, the CDR3 is TGTGCCAGCAGCCAAGATCTGGCGGGGGGGTCCGGGGAGCTGTTTTTT. Its protein product is CASSQDLAGGSGELFF.